Listed below are T cell receptor beta chains from one sample, sequenced in a study of blood T cells in healthy people across ages. Each CDR3 protein is one row after TCRdb ran MiXCR on the 5' RACE reads. The sample includes roughly 700,000 distinct CDR3 sequences, roughly 50% of them seen just once. The sample consisted of blood. These receptor sequences come from an older woman in good health. Each CDR3 is given with its conserved first and last residue. Rows give clone size only sometimes, using once, few, many, or a class for an expanded clone.

v_gene: TRBV20-1
abundance: NA
j_gene: TRBJ1-6
CDR3aa: CSASIRDRGGASPLHF

v_gene: TRBV7-3
abundance: NA
j_gene: TRBJ2-5
CDR3aa: CASSFSLAGANEQYF

v_gene: TRBV7-2
abundance: many
j_gene: TRBJ2-3
CDR3aa: CASSLGLNTDTQYF

v_gene: TRBV10-3
abundance: NA
j_gene: TRBJ1-6
CDR3aa: CAITSGQQGSPLHF

v_gene: TRBV29-1
abundance: NA
j_gene: TRBJ2-1
CDR3aa: CSGSWAPGDEQFF

v_gene: TRBV6-6
abundance: NA
j_gene: TRBJ2-7
CDR3aa: CASSYRQGGYEQYF

v_gene: TRBV20-1
abundance: NA
j_gene: TRBJ2-7
CDR3aa: CSARDFPRSRAPYEQYF

v_gene: TRBV6-1
abundance: NA
j_gene: TRBJ2-1
CDR3aa: CASSVLAGREQFF

v_gene: TRBV20-1
abundance: NA
j_gene: TRBJ1-3
CDR3aa: CSQTDSRSGNTIYF

v_gene: TRBV4-3
abundance: NA
j_gene: TRBJ2-2
CDR3aa: CASSRGTVSGELFF

v_gene: TRBV12-3/TRBV12-4
abundance: NA
j_gene: TRBJ1-2
CDR3aa: CASSPSRQGAWGYTF

v_gene: TRBV20-1
abundance: NA
j_gene: TRBJ2-5
CDR3aa: CSARNRVDTQETQYF

v_gene: TRBV7-2
abundance: NA
j_gene: TRBJ2-1
CDR3aa: CASSFLAGGDEQFF

v_gene: TRBV7-9
abundance: NA
j_gene: TRBJ2-6
CDR3aa: CASSFWTATGANVLTF

v_gene: TRBV7-2
abundance: NA
j_gene: NA
CDR3aa: CASSFAPSSGRFYEQYF

v_gene: TRBV5-1
abundance: NA
j_gene: TRBJ1-4
CDR3aa: CASSGYANEKLFF

v_gene: TRBV27
abundance: few
j_gene: TRBJ2-5
CDR3aa: CASSVRGLAGGGALQETQYF

v_gene: TRBV19
abundance: NA
j_gene: TRBJ2-5
CDR3aa: CASSISAQGAHEAQYF

v_gene: TRBV20-1
abundance: few
j_gene: TRBJ1-4
CDR3aa: CSARGQGLSEKLFF

v_gene: TRBV7-9
abundance: NA
j_gene: TRBJ2-7
CDR3aa: CASSPLAGPRYYEQYF

v_gene: TRBV28
abundance: few
j_gene: TRBJ2-3
CDR3aa: CASSPYDSDTQYF

v_gene: TRBV6-2/TRBV6-3
abundance: NA
j_gene: TRBJ1-2
CDR3aa: CASRIPGFYYGYTF

v_gene: TRBV27
abundance: NA
j_gene: TRBJ2-7
CDR3aa: CASNKDSFSYEQYF

v_gene: TRBV20-1
abundance: few
j_gene: TRBJ2-1
CDR3aa: CSARNSGSSYNEQFF

v_gene: TRBV6-1
abundance: NA
j_gene: TRBJ2-3
CDR3aa: CASSARAEVSTDTQYF

v_gene: TRBV6-2/TRBV6-3
abundance: few
j_gene: TRBJ2-5
CDR3aa: CASSMGLPQETQYF

v_gene: TRBV9
abundance: NA
j_gene: TRBJ2-7
CDR3aa: CASSGGLAATAYNEQYF

v_gene: TRBV25-1
abundance: NA
j_gene: TRBJ2-7
CDR3aa: CASSESRGQAYEQYF

v_gene: TRBV5-5
abundance: NA
j_gene: TRBJ2-3
CDR3aa: CASSRPGQGGDTQYF

v_gene: TRBV7-2
abundance: NA
j_gene: TRBJ2-3
CDR3aa: CASSSGTSGISTQYF

v_gene: TRBV6-5
abundance: NA
j_gene: TRBJ1-6
CDR3aa: CASSYRKDNSPPHF

v_gene: TRBV7-2
abundance: few
j_gene: TRBJ2-5
CDR3aa: CASSISGFQETQYF

v_gene: TRBV6-5
abundance: NA
j_gene: TRBJ1-1
CDR3aa: CASTVGGRGEAFF

v_gene: TRBV20-1
abundance: NA
j_gene: TRBJ1-2
CDR3aa: CSAYTGGCGYTF

v_gene: TRBV5-1
abundance: NA
j_gene: TRBJ2-5
CDR3aa: CASYSGTGEETQYF

v_gene: TRBV5-1
abundance: NA
j_gene: TRBJ2-2
CDR3aa: CASSLGGVDTGELFF

v_gene: TRBV3-1
abundance: NA
j_gene: TRBJ2-7
CDR3aa: CASSQDQGEQYF

v_gene: TRBV28
abundance: few
j_gene: TRBJ2-5
CDR3aa: CASTPGREKVPETQYF

v_gene: TRBV29-1
abundance: NA
j_gene: TRBJ2-1
CDR3aa: CSVDGGGSWNEQFF

v_gene: TRBV7-4
abundance: few
j_gene: TRBJ2-7
CDR3aa: CASSRGQYEQYF

v_gene: TRBV4-3
abundance: NA
j_gene: TRBJ2-1
CDR3aa: CASSQLIEEGAEQFF

v_gene: TRBV20-1
abundance: NA
j_gene: TRBJ2-3
CDR3aa: CSAREREGQPSTDTQYF

v_gene: TRBV7-9
abundance: NA
j_gene: TRBJ1-4
CDR3aa: CASSRLKATTNEKLFF

v_gene: TRBV7-2
abundance: NA
j_gene: TRBJ1-1
CDR3aa: CASSRDRQNTEAFF

v_gene: TRBV5-1
abundance: NA
j_gene: TRBJ2-5
CDR3aa: CASSFWEIGSETQYF

v_gene: TRBV7-2
abundance: NA
j_gene: TRBJ2-7
CDR3aa: CASSPRTQPYEQYF

v_gene: TRBV3-1
abundance: few
j_gene: TRBJ2-7
CDR3aa: CASSHSRAYEQYF

v_gene: TRBV6-6
abundance: once
j_gene: TRBJ1-2
CDR3aa: CASSYSNPWRYGYTF

v_gene: TRBV20-1
abundance: NA
j_gene: TRBJ2-6
CDR3aa: CSARDLTGSSGANVLTF

v_gene: TRBV29-1
abundance: NA
j_gene: TRBJ2-7
CDR3aa: CSGGQETYEQYF

v_gene: TRBV7-2
abundance: NA
j_gene: TRBJ1-6
CDR3aa: CASSPRWASSYNSPLHF

v_gene: TRBV7-2
abundance: NA
j_gene: TRBJ2-3
CDR3aa: CASSLERGKRTDTQYF

v_gene: TRBV2
abundance: NA
j_gene: TRBJ2-5
CDR3aa: CASKPDGGGTQYF

v_gene: TRBV20-1
abundance: few
j_gene: TRBJ2-7
CDR3aa: CSARDWGNHEQYF

v_gene: TRBV6-6
abundance: NA
j_gene: TRBJ2-3
CDR3aa: CASSPPKTGGRSDTQYF

v_gene: TRBV10-3
abundance: NA
j_gene: TRBJ2-7
CDR3aa: CAISPGFDYNEQYF

v_gene: TRBV5-1
abundance: NA
j_gene: TRBJ2-7
CDR3aa: CASSLNPQGAYEQYF

v_gene: TRBV20-1
abundance: NA
j_gene: TRBJ2-3
CDR3aa: CSGTGGTDTQYF

v_gene: TRBV7-2
abundance: NA
j_gene: TRBJ2-1
CDR3aa: CASSSRETQFF

v_gene: TRBV5-1
abundance: NA
j_gene: TRBJ1-2
CDR3aa: CASGATATPYGYTF